The 6 T cell receptor beta chains in this list originate from one sample, sequenced in a study of CD8 T cells in ankylosing spondylitis. Study-level results: Fewer than ten highly homologous variants made up a TCR beta motif that seemed to typify ankylosing spondylitis blood.

Their cognate antigens are unknown. Using its own MiXCR run on the 5' RACE reads, TCRdb lists one record per CDR3 protein. The profile covers about 800,000 distinct CDR3 sequences, with approximately 10% appearing a single time and 0.51% taken by the ten largest. The sequenced material came from blood, either unsorted or a sorted T cell fraction (not recorded which). All receptors derive from a male donor with ankylosing spondylitis.

This chain links TRBV7-3 with TRBJ2-3, with TRBD2 identical over 14 bases. This CDR3 has 16 amino acids. Losses at the gene ends were 4 bases for V and 4 bases for J; bases not matched to a gene: 4. Per the germline V gene, CDR1 is SGHTA and CDR2 is FQGTGA. The CDR3 loop is CASSSGTSGGADTQYF. DNA for the CDR3: TGTGCCAGCAGCTCCGGGACTAGCGGGGGAGCAGATACGCAGTATTTT.

Only a few counts were recorded for this clonotype. This chain joins TRBV20-1 and TRBJ2-1; 9 positions match TRBD2. CDR1 is DFQATT, CDR2 SNEGSKA, per germline (reference sequence). V shed 0 bases, J shed 6 bases, and the junction held 3 bases outside the gene matches. The CDR3 has 14 amino acids. As DNA, the CDR3 is TGCAGTGCTAGAGACAGCGGGAGGTTCAATGAGCAGTTCTTC. This sequence encodes CSARDSGRFNEQFF.

This chain uses TRBV29-1 with TRBJ2-3; TRBD2 matches 9 bases. Looked up from germline, CDR1 is SQVTM and CDR2 is ANQGSEA. This CDR3 has 16 amino acids. Germline trimming cut 3 bases from V and 0 bases from J; bases unmatched to any gene: 7. The CDR3 sequence: CSVDKVGTSSTDTQYF. The CDR3, as DNA: TGCAGCGTTGATAAGGTTGGGACTAGCAGCACAGATACGCAGTATTTT.

This rearrangement joins TRBV2 to TRBJ2-7, with a weak D call TRBD2 (5 bases). Germline V lookup: CDR1 SNHLY, CDR2 FYNNEI. With 5 bases removed from V and 9 bases from J, the gap between germline ends came to 17 bases. CDR3 length equals 13 residues. The DNA for the CDR3 is TGTGCCAGCAGTCTAGGGTTCTTCGAGGGGCAGTACTTC. Translation gives CASSLGFFEGQYF.

This clonotype showed up just a few times. The V call is TRBV20-1, the J call TRBJ1-4, with D unclear. The CDR3 consists of 15 residues. From germline, CDR1 is DFQATT and CDR2 SNEGSKA (reference sequence). In nucleotides, the CDR3 is TGCAGCCCATCGAGCAGGACTGCAACTAATGAAAAACTGTTTTTT. This codes for CSPSSRTATNEKLFF.

This clonotype was recorded a few times. The chain uses TRBV7-2 and TRBJ2-1, with 9 bases fitting TRBD2. The CDR3 runs 16 residues. The germline V gene has CDR1 SGHTA and CDR2 FQGNSA. V lost 1 base to trimming and J lost 4 bases; unmatched junction nucleotides: 5. Here the CDR3 reads CASSLGPRGGYNEQFF. DNA of the CDR3: TGTGCCAGCAGCTTAGGCCCGCGGGGGGGATACAATGAGCAGTTCTTC.